This paragraph covers one T cell receptor (beta chain) sequence. Its antigen is currently unknown. This entry is derived from a study of T cell repertoires in ileal Crohn's disease. Trimming left V 4 bases short and J 3 bases short, with 7 bases between. The CDR3 runs to 12 residues. CDR1 is LGHNA and CDR2 is YNFKEQ in the germline V gene. Data came from immunoSEQ multiplex PCR; TCRdb stores just in-frame clones and leaves some out. The data show 6,500 to 7,000 clones, under 85% seen once. Study results and limitations: Compared with non-smokers, active smokers at surgery showed more clonal expansions.

The chain carries TRBV4-2 and TRBJ2-7; D unclear. The receptor's source is an adult with Crohn's disease. The sample comprised ileal tissue. For the CDR3, the DNA is TGTGCCAGCAGCCGAGGCAACTACGAGCAGTACTTC. Translation: CASSRGNYEQYF.